This T cell receptor beta chain derives from a study of T-cell memory formation after mild COVID-19. Findings and limits, study-wide: Whether day 37 second-wave clones are SARS-CoV-2-specific was not confirmed. Day 15 to 85 contracting clones showed balanced CD4/CD8; later expanders leaned CD4+.

This clonotype has a handful of counts. What it binds is unknown. TCRdb used MiXCR to reprocess the 5' RACE reads, holding one entry per CDR3 protein. The sample has hundreds of thousands of distinct CDR3 sequences, less than 20% seen once. This TCR came from a man younger than 30 who had mild COVID-19 (a few samples of this study predate the infection). Cell type and time point are not known. Material for sequencing was PBMCs or a T cell subset sorted from them (not recorded which).

Here the CDR3 reads CASSQPPGEGPEAFF. The CDR3 DNA reads TGCGCCAGCAGCCAACCCCCAGGGGAGGGCCCTGAAGCTTTCTTT. The genes are TRBV4-1 and TRBJ1-1; weak D call: TRBD1 (6 bases). V was trimmed by 2 bases and J by 6 bases, leaving 16 bases between them. There are 15 residues in the CDR3. Per germline, CDR1 MGHRA and CDR2 YSYEKL.